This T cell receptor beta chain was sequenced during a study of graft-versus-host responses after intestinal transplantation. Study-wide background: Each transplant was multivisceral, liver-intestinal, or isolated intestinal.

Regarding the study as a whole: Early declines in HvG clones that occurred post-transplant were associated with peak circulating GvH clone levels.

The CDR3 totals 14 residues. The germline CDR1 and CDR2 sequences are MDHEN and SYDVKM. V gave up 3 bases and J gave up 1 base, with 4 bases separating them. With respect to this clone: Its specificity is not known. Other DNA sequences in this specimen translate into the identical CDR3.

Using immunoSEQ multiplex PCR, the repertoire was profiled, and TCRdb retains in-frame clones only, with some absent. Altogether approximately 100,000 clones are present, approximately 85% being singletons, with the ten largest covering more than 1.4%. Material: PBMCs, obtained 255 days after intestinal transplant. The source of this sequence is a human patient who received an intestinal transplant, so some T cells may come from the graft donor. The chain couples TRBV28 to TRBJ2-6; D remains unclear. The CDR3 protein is CASSFRSGANVLTF. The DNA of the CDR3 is TGTGCCAGCAGTTTTCGATCTGGGGCCAACGTCCTGACTTTC.